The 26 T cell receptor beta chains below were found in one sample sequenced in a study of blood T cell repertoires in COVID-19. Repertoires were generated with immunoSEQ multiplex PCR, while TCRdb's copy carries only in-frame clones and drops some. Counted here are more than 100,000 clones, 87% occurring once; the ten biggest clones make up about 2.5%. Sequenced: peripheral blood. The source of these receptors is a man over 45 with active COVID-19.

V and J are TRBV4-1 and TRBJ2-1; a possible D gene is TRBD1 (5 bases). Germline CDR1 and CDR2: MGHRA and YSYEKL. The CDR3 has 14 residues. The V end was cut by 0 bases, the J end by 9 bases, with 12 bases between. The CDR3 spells CASSQDQGVGEQFF. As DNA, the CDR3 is TGCGCCAGCAGCCAAGATCAGGGCGTTGGTGAGCAGTTCTTC.

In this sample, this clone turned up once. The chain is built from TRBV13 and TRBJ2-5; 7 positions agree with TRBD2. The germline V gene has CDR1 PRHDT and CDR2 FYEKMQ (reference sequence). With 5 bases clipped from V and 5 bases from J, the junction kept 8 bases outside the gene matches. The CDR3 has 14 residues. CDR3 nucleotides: TGTGCCAGCAGCGCCCCCGGGGGGATGGAGACCCAGTACTTC. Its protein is CASSAPGGMETQYF.

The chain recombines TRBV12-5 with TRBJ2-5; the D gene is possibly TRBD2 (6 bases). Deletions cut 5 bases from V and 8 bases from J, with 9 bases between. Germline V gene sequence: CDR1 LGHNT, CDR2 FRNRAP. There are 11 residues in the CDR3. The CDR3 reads CASGTGTTQYF. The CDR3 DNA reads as TGTGCTAGTGGTACCGGGACTACCCAGTACTTC. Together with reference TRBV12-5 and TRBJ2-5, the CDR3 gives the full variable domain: DARVTQTPRHKVTEMGQEVTMRCQPILGHNTVFWYRQTMMQGLELLAYFRNRAPLDDSGMPKDRFSAEMPDATLATLKIQPSEPRDSAVYFCASGTGTTQYFGPGTRLLVL.

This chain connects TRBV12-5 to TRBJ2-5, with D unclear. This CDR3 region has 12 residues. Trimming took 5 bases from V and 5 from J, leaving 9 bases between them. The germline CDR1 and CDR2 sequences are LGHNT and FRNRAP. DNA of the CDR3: TGTGCTAGTGGTCGCTCCGGTGAGACCCAGTACTTC. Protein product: CASGRSGETQYF. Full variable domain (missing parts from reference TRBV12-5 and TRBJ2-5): DARVTQTPRHKVTEMGQEVTMRCQPILGHNTVFWYRQTMMQGLELLAYFRNRAPLDDSGMPKDRFSAEMPDATLATLKIQPSEPRDSAVYFCASGRSGETQYFGPGTRLLVL.

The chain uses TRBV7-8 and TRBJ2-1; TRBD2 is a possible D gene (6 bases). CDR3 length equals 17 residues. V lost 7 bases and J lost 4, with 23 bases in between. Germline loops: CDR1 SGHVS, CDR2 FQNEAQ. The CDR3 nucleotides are TGTGCCAGCATCCTCTTGGAGGGCTCTGTACGTTACAATGAGCAGTTCTTC. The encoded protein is CASILLEGSVRYNEQFF.

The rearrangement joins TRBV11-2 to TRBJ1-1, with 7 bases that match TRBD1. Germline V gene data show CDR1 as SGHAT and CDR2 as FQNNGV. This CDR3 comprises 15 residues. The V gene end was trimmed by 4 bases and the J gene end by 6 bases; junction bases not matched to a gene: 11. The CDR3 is CASSSTGKGFAEAFF. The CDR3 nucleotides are TGTGCCAGCAGCTCGACAGGGAAGGGGTTCGCTGAAGCTTTCTTT.

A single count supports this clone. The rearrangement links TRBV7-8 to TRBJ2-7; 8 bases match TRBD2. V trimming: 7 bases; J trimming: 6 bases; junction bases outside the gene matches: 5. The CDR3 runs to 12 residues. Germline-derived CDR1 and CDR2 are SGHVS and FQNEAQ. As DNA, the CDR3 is TGTGCCAGCACCCCGGGACTAGGCGAGCAGTACTTC. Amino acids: CASTPGLGEQYF. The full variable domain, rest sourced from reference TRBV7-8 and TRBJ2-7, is GAGVSQSPRYKVAKRGQDVALRCDPISGHVSLFWYQQALGQGPEFLTYFQNEAQLDKSGLPSDRFFAERPEGSVSTLKIQRTQQEDSAVYLCASTPGLGEQYFGPGTRLTVT.

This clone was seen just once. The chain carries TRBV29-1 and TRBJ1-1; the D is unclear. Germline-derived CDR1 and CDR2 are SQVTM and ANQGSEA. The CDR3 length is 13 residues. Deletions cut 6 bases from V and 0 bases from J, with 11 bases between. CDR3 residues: CSVGGVLNTEAFF. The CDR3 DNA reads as TGCAGCGTGGGAGGAGTTTTGAACACTGAAGCTTTCTTT.

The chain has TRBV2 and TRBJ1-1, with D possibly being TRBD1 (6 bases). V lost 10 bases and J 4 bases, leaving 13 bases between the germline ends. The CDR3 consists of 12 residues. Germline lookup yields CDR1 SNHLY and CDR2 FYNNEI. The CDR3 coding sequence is TGTGCCACAGCGGTCAGGGGCACTGAAGCTTTCTTT. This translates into CATAVRGTEAFF.

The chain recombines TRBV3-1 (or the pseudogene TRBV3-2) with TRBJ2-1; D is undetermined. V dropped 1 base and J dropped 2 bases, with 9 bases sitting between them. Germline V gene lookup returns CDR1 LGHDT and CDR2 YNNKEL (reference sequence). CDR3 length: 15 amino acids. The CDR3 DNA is TGTGCCAGCAGCCAAGCTCCGAGCCCCTACAATGAGCAGTTCTTC. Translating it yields CASSQAPSPYNEQFF.

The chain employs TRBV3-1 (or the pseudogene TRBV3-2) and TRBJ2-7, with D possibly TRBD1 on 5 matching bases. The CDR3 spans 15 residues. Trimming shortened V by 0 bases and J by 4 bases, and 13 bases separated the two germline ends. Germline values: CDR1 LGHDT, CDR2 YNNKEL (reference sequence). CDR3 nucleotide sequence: TGTGCCAGCAGCCAAGATTACGACAGAAGGTACGAGCAGTACTTC. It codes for CASSQDYDRRYEQYF.

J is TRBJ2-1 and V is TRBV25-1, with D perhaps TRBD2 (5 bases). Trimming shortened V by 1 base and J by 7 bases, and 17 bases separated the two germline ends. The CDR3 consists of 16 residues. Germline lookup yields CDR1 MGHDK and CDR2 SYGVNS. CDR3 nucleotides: TGTGCCAGCAGTGAATCCCCTCGGGTAGCGAGGAATGAGCAGTTCTTC. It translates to CASSESPRVARNEQFF.

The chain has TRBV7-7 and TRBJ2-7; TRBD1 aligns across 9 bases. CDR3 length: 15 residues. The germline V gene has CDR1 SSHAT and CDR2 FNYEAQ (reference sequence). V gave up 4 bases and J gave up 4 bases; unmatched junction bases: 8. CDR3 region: CASSCDRDRAYEQYF. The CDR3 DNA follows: TGTGCCAGCAGCTGCGACCGGGACAGGGCGTACGAGCAGTACTTC. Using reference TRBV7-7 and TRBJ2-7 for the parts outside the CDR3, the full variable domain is GAGVSQSPRYKVTKRGQDVTLRCDPISSHATLYWYQQALGQGPEFLTYFNYEAQPDKSGLPSDRFSAERPEGSISTLTIQRTEQRDSAMYRCASSCDRDRAYEQYFGPGTRLTVT.

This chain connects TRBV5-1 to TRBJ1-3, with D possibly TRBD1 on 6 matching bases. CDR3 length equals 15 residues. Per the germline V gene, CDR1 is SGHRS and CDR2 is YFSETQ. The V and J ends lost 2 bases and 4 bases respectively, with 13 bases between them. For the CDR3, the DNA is TGCGCCAGCAGCTTAGAAGGACAGTCAGGAAACACCATATATTTT. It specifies CASSLEGQSGNTIYF.

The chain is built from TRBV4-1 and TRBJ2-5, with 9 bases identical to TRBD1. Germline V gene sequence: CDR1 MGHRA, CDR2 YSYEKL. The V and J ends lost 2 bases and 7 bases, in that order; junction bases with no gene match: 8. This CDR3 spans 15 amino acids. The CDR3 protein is CASSQPGQGVMTQYF. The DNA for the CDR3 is TGCGCCAGCAGCCAACCGGGACAGGGTGTAATGACCCAGTACTTC.

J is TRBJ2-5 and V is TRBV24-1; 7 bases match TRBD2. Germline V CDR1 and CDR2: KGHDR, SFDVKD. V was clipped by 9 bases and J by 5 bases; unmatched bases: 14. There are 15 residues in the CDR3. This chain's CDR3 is CATAPPTSGGETQYF. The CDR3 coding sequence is TGTGCCACCGCGCCTCCCACCTCCGGGGGGGAGACCCAGTACTTC.

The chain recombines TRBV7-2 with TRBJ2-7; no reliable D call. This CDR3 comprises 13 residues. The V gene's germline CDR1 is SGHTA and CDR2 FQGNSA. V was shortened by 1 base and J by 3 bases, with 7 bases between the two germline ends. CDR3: CASSLDPRYEQYF. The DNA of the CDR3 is TGTGCCAGCAGCTTAGATCCGCGCTACGAGCAGTACTTC.

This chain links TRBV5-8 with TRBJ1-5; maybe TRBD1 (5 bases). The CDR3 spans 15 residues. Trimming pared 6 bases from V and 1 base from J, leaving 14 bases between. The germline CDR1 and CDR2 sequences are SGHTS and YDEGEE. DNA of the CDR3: TGTGCCAGCAACCAAGGGGATAGGAGCAATCAGCCCCAGCATTTT. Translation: CASNQGDRSNQPQHF. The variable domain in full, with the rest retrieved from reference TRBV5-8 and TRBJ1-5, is EAGVTQSPTHLIKTRGQQATLRCSPISGHTSVYWYQQALGLGLQFLLWYDEGEERNRGNFPPRFSGRQFPNYSSELNVNALELEDSALYLCASNQGDRSNQPQHFGDGTRLSIL.

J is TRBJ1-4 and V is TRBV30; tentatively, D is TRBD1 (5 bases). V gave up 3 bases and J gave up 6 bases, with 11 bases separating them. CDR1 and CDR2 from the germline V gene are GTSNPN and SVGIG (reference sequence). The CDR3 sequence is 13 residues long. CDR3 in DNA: TGTGCCTGGAGCGGGGGGTGGGATGAAAAACTGTTTTTT. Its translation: CAWSGGWDEKLFF.

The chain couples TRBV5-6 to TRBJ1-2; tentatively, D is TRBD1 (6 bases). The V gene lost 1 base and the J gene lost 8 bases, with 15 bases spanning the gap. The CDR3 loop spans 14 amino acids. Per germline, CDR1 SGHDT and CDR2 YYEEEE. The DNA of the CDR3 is TGTGCCAGCAGCTTGCATGGGGGCGGTGGGGGCTACACCTTC. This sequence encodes CASSLHGGGGGYTF.

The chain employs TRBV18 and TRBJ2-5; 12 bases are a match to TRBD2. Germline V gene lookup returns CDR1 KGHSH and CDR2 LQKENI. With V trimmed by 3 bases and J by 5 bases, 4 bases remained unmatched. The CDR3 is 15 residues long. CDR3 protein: CASSPLAGGLETQYF. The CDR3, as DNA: TGTGCCAGCTCACCCCTAGCGGGGGGGCTGGAGACCCAGTACTTC.

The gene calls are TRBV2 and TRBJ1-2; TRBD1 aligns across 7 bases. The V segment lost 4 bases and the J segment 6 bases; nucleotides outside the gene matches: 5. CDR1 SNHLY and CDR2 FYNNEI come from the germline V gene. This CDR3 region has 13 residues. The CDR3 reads CASSAEGGHGYTF. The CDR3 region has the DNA TGTGCCAGCAGTGCTGAAGGGGGCCATGGCTACACCTTC.

The CDR3 is CASSPPFETANTGELFF. CDR3 nucleotides: TGTGCCAGCAGCCCGCCTTTCGAGACAGCGAACACCGGGGAGCTGTTTTTT. This chain connects TRBV9 to TRBJ2-2, with D perhaps TRBD1 (5 bases). CDR1 and CDR2 (germline): SGDLS, YYNGEE. The CDR3 totals 17 residues. The ends were cut back, 4 bases at V and 0 bases at J, with 16 bases in the middle.

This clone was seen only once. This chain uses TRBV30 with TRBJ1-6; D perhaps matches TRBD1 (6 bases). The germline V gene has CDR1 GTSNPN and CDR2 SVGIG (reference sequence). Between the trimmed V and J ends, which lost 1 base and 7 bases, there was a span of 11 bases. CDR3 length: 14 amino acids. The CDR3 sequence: CAWSGVQGNSPLHF. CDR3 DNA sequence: TGTGCCTGGAGTGGGGTCCAGGGGAATTCACCCCTCCACTTT.

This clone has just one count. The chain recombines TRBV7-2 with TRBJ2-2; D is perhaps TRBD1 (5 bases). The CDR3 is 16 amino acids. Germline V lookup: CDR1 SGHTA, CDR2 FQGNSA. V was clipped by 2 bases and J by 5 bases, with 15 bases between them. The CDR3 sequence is CASSLLITGLTGELFF. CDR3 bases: TGTGCCAGCAGCTTATTAATCACAGGCCTAACCGGGGAGCTGTTTTTT.

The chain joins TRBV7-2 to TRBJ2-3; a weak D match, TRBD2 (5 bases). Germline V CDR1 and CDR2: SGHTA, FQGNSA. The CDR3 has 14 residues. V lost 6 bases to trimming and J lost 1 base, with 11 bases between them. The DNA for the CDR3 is TGTGCCAGCAGGTCCCGGGGAGGCACAGATACGCAGTATTTT. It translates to CASRSRGGTDTQYF.